These 31 T cell receptor beta chains originate from one sample sequenced in a study of cytomegalovirus exposure and HLA in healthy donors. The PCR was carried out with 60 Vbeta primers and 13 Jbeta primers. Generated by immunoSEQ multiplex PCR, the TCRdb table keeps only in-frame clones and is missing some. The repertoire consists of 120,000 to 150,000 clones, with around 77% occurring once and the leading ten covering 4.9%. The specimen was PBMCs. These receptors were obtained from a woman aged 50 to 65 in good health and CMV-seronegative.

The chain combines TRBV11-1 with TRBJ1-1; D might be TRBD1 (6 bases). Per the germline V gene, CDR1 is SGHAT and CDR2 is FQDESV (reference sequence). This CDR3 is 14 amino acids long. Deletions cut 1 base from V and 1 base from J, with 7 bases between. The CDR3 reads CASSLGQANTEAFF. CDR3 nucleotides: TGTGCCAGCAGCTTAGGACAGGCGAACACTGAAGCTTTCTTT.

V is TRBV2 and J is TRBJ2-7; 9 positions match TRBD1. Germline V gene lookup returns CDR1 SNHLY and CDR2 FYNNEI. The V segment lost 6 bases and the J segment 6 bases; nucleotides outside the gene matches: 6. The CDR3 runs to 13 residues. CDR3 nucleotides: TGTGCCAGCAGGGCCGGGACAGGGCTCGAGCAGTACTTC. It encodes CASRAGTGLEQYF.

This clone was seen a few times. The chain is built from TRBV6-1 and TRBJ1-5; D is perhaps TRBD1 (6 bases). Germline assignment: CDR1 MNHNS and CDR2 SASEGT. This CDR3 comprises 12 residues. Trimming took off 8 bases at V and 4 bases at J, with 9 bases between the two ends. DNA of the CDR3: TGTGCCAGCCGGACAGCTAATCAGCCCCAGCATTTT. Translating it yields CASRTANQPQHF.

CDR3 protein: CASSESVTVSYEQYF. The DNA for the CDR3 is TGTGCCAGCAGTGAAAGTGTGACAGTCTCCTACGAGCAGTACTTC. The chain recombines TRBV2 with TRBJ2-7; D is possibly TRBD1 (5 bases). Germline CDR1 reads SNHLY; CDR2 reads FYNNEI. V lost 2 bases to trimming and J lost 0 bases, with 11 bases between them. This CDR3 spans 15 amino acids.

The gene calls are TRBV6-1 and TRBJ1-6; 7 nucleotides line up with TRBD1. The CDR3 length is 14 residues. The V gene's germline CDR1 is MNHNS and CDR2 SASEGT. The V gene end was trimmed by 4 bases and the J gene end by 9 bases; junction bases not matched to a gene: 6. CDR3: CASSVEQGSSPLHF. CDR3 nucleotide sequence: TGTGCCAGCAGTGTAGAACAGGGGAGTTCACCCCTCCACTTT.

The chain joins TRBV5-1 to TRBJ1-1; the match to TRBD1 covers 7 bases. The CDR3 contains 14 residues. With V trimmed by 4 bases and J by 4 bases, 7 bases remained unmatched. Germline CDR1 and CDR2: SGHRS and YFSETQ. The CDR3 here is CASSRTGQATEAFF. Written as DNA, the CDR3 is TGCGCCAGCAGCCGAACCGGACAGGCCACTGAAGCTTTCTTT.

This chain links TRBV5-4 with TRBJ2-1; D call uncertain. Germline V gene data show CDR1 as SGHNT and CDR2 as YYREEE (reference sequence). The CDR3 contains 13 residues. Trimming pared 6 bases from V and 4 bases from J, leaving 11 bases between. CDR3 loop: CASNQQRYNEQFF. The CDR3 DNA reads as TGTGCCAGCAACCAACAGAGATACAATGAGCAGTTCTTC.

The gene calls are TRBV11-2 and TRBJ2-3; 13 bases are shared with TRBD2. The CDR3 sequence is 15 residues long. From germline, CDR1 is SGHAT and CDR2 FQNNGV. The V gene end was trimmed by 1 base and the J gene end by 5 bases; junction bases not matched to a gene: 0. This chain's CDR3 is CASSLGLAGGDTQYF. The CDR3 DNA follows: TGTGCCAGCAGCTTAGGACTAGCGGGGGGAGATACGCAGTATTTT.

This clone was observed a single time. The rearrangement links TRBV5-8 to TRBJ2-5; D might be TRBD1 (5 bases). Between the trimmed V and J ends, which lost 1 base and 2 bases, there was a span of 15 bases. The CDR3 consists of 16 residues. In germline, CDR1 is SGHTS, CDR2 YDEGEE. CDR3 bases: TGTGCCAGCAGCTTGCTTTTCATGGCAGGGCAAGAGACCCAGTACTTC. It translates to CASSLLFMAGQETQYF.

This chain connects TRBV7-9 to TRBJ2-2, with TRBD2 as a possible D gene (5 bases). This CDR3 is built from 13 residues. CDR1 and CDR2 (germline): SEHNR, FQNEAQ (reference sequence). The V gene lost 1 base and the J gene lost 13 bases, with 13 bases spanning the gap. In DNA, the CDR3 is TGTGCCAGCAGCTTAGGCCGAGACCGGGGGCTGTTTTTT. It yields the protein CASSLGRDRGLFF.

This clone was observed a few times. The J gene is TRBJ1-5, the V gene TRBV18; the match to TRBD1 covers 9 bases. CDR3 size: 15 residues. The trim removed 2 bases at V and 4 bases at J, leaving 3 bases unmatched. Germline loops: CDR1 KGHSH, CDR2 LQKENI. CDR3 nucleotides: TGTGCCAGCTCACCATTAGGACAGGGGAATCAGCCCCAGCATTTT. Protein: CASSPLGQGNQPQHF.

The genes are TRBV10-3 and TRBJ2-1, with 8 bases matching TRBD2. The ends lost 6 bases at V and 6 bases at J; junction bases unmatched: 13. Germline CDR1 reads ENHRY; CDR2 reads SYGVKD. CDR3 length equals 16 residues. The CDR3 nucleotides are TGTGCCATCAGCCAGGCCCCGGGACTAGGGTCCAATGAGCAGTTCTTC. This translates into CAISQAPGLGSNEQFF.

The V call is TRBV5-1, the J call TRBJ2-1; 10 bases match TRBD2. This CDR3 comprises 15 residues. Germline lookup yields CDR1 SGHRS and CDR2 YFSETQ. Trimming took 3 bases from V and 7 from J; bases not matched to a gene: 7. Here the CDR3 reads CASSSRVAGGNEQFF. CDR3 bases: TGCGCCAGCAGCTCCCGAGTAGCGGGGGGAAATGAGCAGTTCTTC.

V and J are TRBV29-1 and TRBJ1-1; the D is unclear. CDR1 SQVTM and CDR2 ANQGSEA come from the germline V gene. The ends were cut back, 4 bases at V and 1 base at J, with 7 bases in the middle. The CDR3 is 12 amino acids. The CDR3 loop reads CSVVVRNTEAFF. CDR3 DNA: TGCAGCGTTGTCGTGAGGAACACTGAAGCTTTCTTT.

The chain recombines TRBV27 with TRBJ1-2; 7 bases fit TRBD1. CDR3 length: 12 amino acids. The V and J ends lost 8 bases and 3 bases, in that order; junction bases with no gene match: 3. Germline assignment: CDR1 MNHEY and CDR2 SMNVEV (reference sequence). The CDR3 spells CASGDRHYGYTF. The CDR3 DNA reads TGTGCCAGCGGGGACAGACACTATGGCTACACCTTC.

The V gene is TRBV9, the J gene TRBJ2-7, with TRBD2 as a possible D gene (5 bases). The CDR3 length is 17 residues. From germline, CDR1 is SGDLS and CDR2 YYNGEE. V was cut by 0 bases and J by 0 bases, with 16 bases left in between. The CDR3 sequence is CASSVATGRDASYEQYF. The CDR3, as DNA: TGTGCCAGCAGCGTAGCTACGGGCCGGGATGCCTCCTACGAGCAGTACTTC.

This CDR3 is CASSSHGGGLAGRSEQYF. The CDR3 region has the DNA TGTGCCAGCAGTTCACACGGGGGCGGACTAGCGGGGAGGAGCGAGCAGTACTTC. The J gene is TRBJ2-7, the V gene TRBV7-2; TRBD2 aligns across 12 bases. Germline CDR1 SGHTA, CDR2 FQGNSA. V lost 6 bases and J lost 6; bases outside the gene matches: 18. CDR3 length equals 18 residues.

The chain is built from TRBV6-5 and TRBJ1-1, with D perhaps matching TRBD1 (5 bases). The germline CDR1 and CDR2 sequences are MNHEY and SVGAGI. The CDR3 runs to 14 residues. Deletions cut 2 bases from V and 1 base from J, with 8 bases between. The CDR3 spells CASSYPGQNTEAFF. The CDR3 DNA follows: TGTGCCAGCAGTTACCCTGGACAGAACACTGAAGCTTTCTTT.

There are a few counts of this clone. The chain couples TRBV6-5 to TRBJ1-2, with D possibly matching TRBD1 (6 bases). The CDR3 spans 13 residues. The ends were cut back, 6 bases at V and 8 bases at J, with 16 bases in the middle. From germline, CDR1 is MNHEY and CDR2 SVGAGI. The CDR3 nucleotides are TGTGCCAGCAGGCTGACAGGCTCGGGAGGCTACACCTTC. Protein: CASRLTGSGGYTF.

The rearrangement uses TRBV4-1 and TRBJ1-2, with 8 bases lining up with TRBD1. V gave up 5 bases and J gave up 3 bases; unmatched junction bases: 8. The germline gives CDR1 MGHRA, CDR2 YSYEKL. The CDR3 covers 15 residues. Written as DNA, the CDR3 is TGCGCCAGCAGCTTGACGACAGGGGAAGACTATGGCTACACCTTC. Its protein product is CASSLTTGEDYGYTF.

The chain uses TRBV9 and TRBJ1-5; D is ambiguous. Looked up from germline, CDR1 is SGDLS and CDR2 is YYNGEE. The germline V and J ends were trimmed by 4 bases and 3 bases, with 11 bases remaining between them. The CDR3 extends over 14 amino acids. CDR3 in DNA: TGTGCCAGCAGCCGGGAGGTCTACAATCAGCCCCAGCATTTT. It is translated as CASSREVYNQPQHF.

The chain joins TRBV7-8 to TRBJ2-3; 11 bases fit TRBD2. J was trimmed by 6 bases and V by 1 base; bases with no gene match: 6. The CDR3 spans 16 residues. CDR1 and CDR2 (germline): SGHVS, FQNEAQ. In DNA, the CDR3 is TGTGCCAGCAGCTTAGGGGGACTAGCGGTCCAGGATACGCAGTATTTT. Residues: CASSLGGLAVQDTQYF.

The genes are TRBV27 and TRBJ1-6; TRBD1 is a possible D gene (5 bases). The CDR3 is 14 residues long. With 2 bases removed from V and 7 bases from J, the gap between germline ends came to 9 bases. Germline V lookup: CDR1 MNHEY, CDR2 SMNVEV (reference sequence). This CDR3 reads CASSLPGYNSPLHF. CDR3 bases: TGTGCCAGCAGTTTACCAGGGTACAATTCACCCCTCCACTTT.

CDR3 bases: TGCGCCAGCAGCCCAACCGGGACAGGGGACTACGAGCAGTACTTC. Protein sequence: CASSPTGTGDYEQYF. The chain uses TRBV4-3 and TRBJ2-7; 10 bases are shared with TRBD1. The CDR3 contains 15 residues. V lost 4 bases and J lost 3; bases outside the gene matches: 6. Germline V gene data show CDR1 as LGHNA and CDR2 as YSLEER.

The chain combines TRBV5-1 with TRBJ2-3; the match to TRBD2 covers 10 bases. The germline V gene has CDR1 SGHRS and CDR2 YFSETQ. The CDR3 spans 16 residues. With 5 bases clipped from V and 1 base from J, the junction kept 7 bases outside the gene matches. Written as DNA, the CDR3 is TGCGCCAGCAGGATCAGCGGGGGGGCGGGCACAGATACGCAGTATTTT. This translates into CASRISGGAGTDTQYF.

V is TRBV7-2 and J is TRBJ2-7; TRBD2 might be the D (6 bases). Germline V CDR1 and CDR2: SGHTA, FQGNSA. Trimming left V 4 bases short and J 0 bases short, with 10 bases between. CDR3 length: 14 residues. The CDR3: CASSSTGSSYEQYF. In DNA, the CDR3 is TGTGCCAGCAGCTCTACCGGGAGCTCCTACGAGCAGTACTTC.

The rearrangement links TRBV29-1 to TRBJ1-2; 7 bases fit TRBD1. With 6 bases clipped from V and 5 bases from J, the junction kept 9 bases outside the gene matches. This CDR3 has 13 amino acids. The V gene's germline CDR1 is SQVTM and CDR2 ANQGSEA. CDR3 region: CSVAAGTAYGYTF. Here the CDR3 DNA reads TGCAGCGTCGCCGCCGGGACAGCATATGGCTACACCTTC.

V and J are TRBV19 and TRBJ1-5, with unresolved D. From germline, CDR1 is LNHDA and CDR2 SQIVND (reference sequence). The length of the CDR3 is 16 residues. V was clipped by 0 bases and J by 2 bases, with 11 bases between them. In DNA, the CDR3 is TGTGCCAGTAGTATAGAGGCCTTTCAGGGCAATCAGCCCCAGCATTTT. Translating gives CASSIEAFQGNQPQHF.

The chain employs TRBV11-2 and TRBJ2-3; tentatively, D is TRBD2 (5 bases). V was trimmed by 4 bases and J by 5 bases, leaving 10 bases between them. CDR1 is SGHAT and CDR2 is FQNNGV in the germline V gene. The CDR3 length is 13 residues. CDR3: CASSSDYLDTQYF. The CDR3 DNA follows: TGTGCCAGCAGCTCAGACTATCTAGATACGCAGTATTTT.

Only a few counts were recorded for this clone. This chain uses TRBV7-6 with TRBJ1-1; 9 bases line up with TRBD1. The CDR3 totals 15 residues. Germline V gene sequence: CDR1 SGHVS, CDR2 FNYEAQ. With V trimmed by 1 base and J by 3 bases, 3 bases remained unmatched. CDR3 in amino acids: CASSLETGGYTEAFF. In DNA form, the CDR3 reads TGTGCCAGCAGCTTAGAGACAGGGGGATACACTGAAGCTTTCTTT.

The rearrangement joins TRBV7-2 to TRBJ2-7, with TRBD1 identical over 9 bases. In germline, CDR1 is SGHTA, CDR2 FQGNSA. The junction had 9 bases not matched to a gene; V was cut back by 5 bases and J by 1 base. This CDR3 has 16 amino acids. CDR3 sequence: CASSVASGQGSYEQYF. CDR3 DNA: TGTGCCAGCAGCGTTGCCTCGGGACAGGGATCCTACGAGCAGTACTTC.